This is a list of T cell receptor beta chains from one sample in a study of blood T cells in healthy people across ages. TCRdb re-called the 5' RACE reads through MiXCR, storing one row per CDR3 protein. The sample carries 550,000 to 650,000 distinct CDR3 sequences, around 31% recorded once. The source material was blood. These TCRs come from a woman of 80 years or more in good health. CDR3s include the opening cysteine and the closing phenylalanine or tryptophan. Fields, in order: V gene, CDR3 length, D gene, clone size, J gene, CDR3 protein, CDR3 DNA. The D gene is left open where the match is weak. Clone size appears in some rows only: once, few, many, or a class for an expanded clone.

V: TRBV11-2
length: 15
D: -
size: few
J: TRBJ1-1
CDR3: CASSLIGGANTEAFF
DNA: TGTGCCAGCAGCTTAATAGGGGGGGCGAACACTGAAGCTTTCTTT

V: TRBV15
length: 14
D: -
size: many
J: TRBJ2-7
CDR3: CATSRDRRAGEQYF
DNA: TGTGCCACCAGCAGAGATAGGCGGGCGGGCGAGCAGTACTTC

V: TRBV5-1
length: 14
D: -
size: many
J: TRBJ1-2
CDR3: CASSPTADPYGYTF
DNA: TGCGCCAGCAGCCCGACAGCGGACCCCTATGGCTACACCTTC

V: TRBV30
length: 13
D: -
size: few
J: TRBJ1-4
CDR3: CAWSLGWGEKLFF
DNA: TGTGCCTGGAGTCTCGGTTGGGGAGAAAAACTGTTTTTT

V: TRBV9
length: 12
D: -
size: -
J: TRBJ2-3
CDR3: CASNTGVDTQYF
DNA: TGTGCCAGCAATACGGGCGTAGATACGCAGTATTTT

V: TRBV7-9
length: 15
D: TRBD1
size: few
J: TRBJ1-4
CDR3: CASSHPSRGNEKLFF
DNA: TGTGCCAGCAGCCATCCTTCCAGGGGGAATGAAAAACTGTTTTTT

V: TRBV29-1
length: 14
D: -
size: -
J: TRBJ2-2
CDR3: CSVRENRNTGELFF
DNA: TGCAGCGTTAGAGAAAACAGGAACACCGGGGAGCTGTTTTTT

V: TRBV10-3
length: 13
D: -
size: few
J: TRBJ1-2
CDR3: CAISPTGDRGYTF
DNA: TGTGCCATCAGCCCGACGGGGGATCGAGGCTACACCTTC

V: TRBV7-3
length: 14
D: TRBD1
size: many
J: TRBJ2-7
CDR3: CASSSQGAFDEQYF
DNA: TGTGCCAGCAGCTCTCAGGGGGCATTCGACGAGCAGTACTTC

V: TRBV20-1
length: 15
D: -
size: many
J: TRBJ1-2
CDR3: CSAQPPTGRGYGYTF
DNA: TGCAGTGCCCAGCCACCGACGGGCAGGGGCTATGGCTACACCTTC

V: TRBV7-4
length: 16
D: TRBD1
size: -
J: TRBJ1-5
CDR3: CASSSAAQGGNQPQHF
DNA: TGTGCCAGCAGCTCAGCAGCGCAGGGGGGCAATCAGCCCCAGCATTTT

V: TRBV7-2
length: 15
D: TRBD1
size: few
J: TRBJ1-2
CDR3: CASSLEQGRSYGYTF
DNA: TGTGCCAGCAGCTTAGAACAGGGGAGAAGCTATGGCTACACCTTC

V: TRBV4-3
length: 15
D: -
size: few
J: TRBJ2-7
CDR3: CASSQALEGDSEQYF
DNA: TGCGCCAGCAGCCAAGCATTAGAAGGGGACTCCGAGCAGTACTTC

V: TRBV2
length: 15
D: -
size: -
J: TRBJ1-2
CDR3: CASSELVSGSYGYTF
DNA: TGTGCCAGCAGTGAATTAGTCTCAGGGAGCTATGGCTACACCTTC

V: TRBV28
length: 18
D: TRBD1
size: few
J: TRBJ1-4
CDR3: CASNRALRGLGTNEKLFF
DNA: TGTGCCAGCAACCGGGCCCTCAGGGGGCTAGGAACTAATGAAAAACTGTTTTTT

V: TRBV7-2
length: 16
D: TRBD1
size: many
J: TRBJ1-2
CDR3: CASSLYIGAGGDGYTF
DNA: TGTGCCAGCAGCTTATATATAGGGGCAGGGGGCGATGGCTACACCTTC

V: TRBV7-3
length: 14
D: TRBD1
size: many
J: TRBJ2-2
CDR3: CASTKDRATGELFF
DNA: TGTGCCAGCACCAAGGACAGGGCGACCGGGGAGCTGTTTTTT

V: TRBV3-1
length: 17
D: -
size: many
J: TRBJ2-3
CDR3: CASSQSRSDAITDTQYF
DNA: TGTGCCAGCAGCCAATCGCGATCAGATGCCATCACAGATACGCAGTATTTT

V: TRBV12-3/TRBV12-4
length: 13
D: TRBD1
size: -
J: TRBJ2-7
CDR3: CASKQGASYEQYF
DNA: TGTGCCAGCAAACAGGGGGCTTCCTACGAGCAGTACTTC

V: TRBV6-1
length: 12
D: -
size: -
J: TRBJ1-2
CDR3: CAISDKNYGYTF
DNA: TGTGCCATCAGTGACAAAAACTATGGCTACACCTTC

V: TRBV7-2
length: 13
D: -
size: -
J: TRBJ2-5
CDR3: CASSFGDPRTQYF
DNA: TGTGCCAGCAGCTTCGGGGACCCACGGACCCAGTACTTC